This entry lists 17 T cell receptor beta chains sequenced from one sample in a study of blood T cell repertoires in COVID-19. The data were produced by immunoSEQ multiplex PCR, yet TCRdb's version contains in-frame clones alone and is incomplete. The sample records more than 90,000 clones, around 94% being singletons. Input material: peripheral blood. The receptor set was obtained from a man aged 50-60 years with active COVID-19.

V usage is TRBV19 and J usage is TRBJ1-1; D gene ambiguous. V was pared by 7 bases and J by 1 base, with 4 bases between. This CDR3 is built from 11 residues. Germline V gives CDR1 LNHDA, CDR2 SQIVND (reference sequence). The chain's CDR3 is CASNQNTEAFF. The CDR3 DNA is TGTGCCAGTAATCAGAACACTGAAGCTTTCTTT.

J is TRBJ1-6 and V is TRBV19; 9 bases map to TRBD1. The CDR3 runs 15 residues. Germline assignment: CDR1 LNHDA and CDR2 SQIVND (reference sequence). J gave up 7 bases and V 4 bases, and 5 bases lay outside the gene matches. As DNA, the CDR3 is TGTGCCAGTAGTACGTACGGGACAGGGAATTCACCCCTCCACTTT. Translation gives CASSTYGTGNSPLHF.

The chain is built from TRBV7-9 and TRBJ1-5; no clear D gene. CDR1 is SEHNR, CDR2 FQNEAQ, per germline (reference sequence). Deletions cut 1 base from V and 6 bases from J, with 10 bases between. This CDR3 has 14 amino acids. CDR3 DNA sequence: TGTGCCAGCAGCTTAGGAGGGTGGAGTCAGCCCCAGCATTTT. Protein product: CASSLGGWSQPQHF.

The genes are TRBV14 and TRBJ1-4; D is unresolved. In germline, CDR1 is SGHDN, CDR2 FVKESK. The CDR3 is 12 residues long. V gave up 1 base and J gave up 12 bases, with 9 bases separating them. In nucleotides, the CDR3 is TGTGCCAGCAGCCAAGGCGGGAATCAACTGTTTTTT. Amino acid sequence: CASSQGGNQLFF.

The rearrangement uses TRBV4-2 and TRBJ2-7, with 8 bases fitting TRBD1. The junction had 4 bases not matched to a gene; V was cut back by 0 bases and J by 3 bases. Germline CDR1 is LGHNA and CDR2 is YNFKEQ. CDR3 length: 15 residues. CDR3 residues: CASSQEQGGNYEQYF. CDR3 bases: TGTGCCAGCAGCCAAGAACAGGGGGGAAACTACGAGCAGTACTTC.

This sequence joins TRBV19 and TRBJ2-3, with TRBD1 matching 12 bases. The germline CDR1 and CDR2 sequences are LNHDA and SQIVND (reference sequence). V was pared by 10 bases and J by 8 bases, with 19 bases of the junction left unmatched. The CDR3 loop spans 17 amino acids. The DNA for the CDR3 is TGTGCCACGCACCCCTCCCGGGACAGGGGGCCGGGGGGTACGCAGTATTTT. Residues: CATHPSRDRGPGGTQYF.

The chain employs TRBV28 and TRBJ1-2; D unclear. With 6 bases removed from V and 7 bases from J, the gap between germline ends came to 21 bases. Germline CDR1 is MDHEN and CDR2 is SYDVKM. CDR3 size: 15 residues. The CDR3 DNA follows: TGTGCCAGCAGCCTCCCCTGGGCACGGTGGGCTGGCTACACCTTC. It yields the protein CASSLPWARWAGYTF.

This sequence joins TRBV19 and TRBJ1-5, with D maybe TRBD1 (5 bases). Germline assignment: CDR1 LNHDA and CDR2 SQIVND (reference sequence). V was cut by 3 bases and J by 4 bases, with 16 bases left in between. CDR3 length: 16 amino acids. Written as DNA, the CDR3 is TGTGCCAGTAGTATCATATTTTTGGGGGGGAATCAGCCCCAGCATTTT. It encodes CASSIIFLGGNQPQHF.

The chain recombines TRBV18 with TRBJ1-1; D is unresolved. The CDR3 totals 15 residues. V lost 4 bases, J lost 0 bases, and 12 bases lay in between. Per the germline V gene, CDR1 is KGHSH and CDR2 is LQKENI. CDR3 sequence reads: CASSQPQVVNTEAFF. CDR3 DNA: TGTGCCAGCTCACAACCCCAGGTCGTGAACACTGAAGCTTTCTTT.

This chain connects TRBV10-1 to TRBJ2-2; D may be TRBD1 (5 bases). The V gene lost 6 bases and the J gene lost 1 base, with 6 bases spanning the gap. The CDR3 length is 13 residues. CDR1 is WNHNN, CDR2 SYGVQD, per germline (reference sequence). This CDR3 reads CASSDRNTGELFF. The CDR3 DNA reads TGCGCCAGCAGCGACAGGAACACCGGGGAGCTGTTTTTT.

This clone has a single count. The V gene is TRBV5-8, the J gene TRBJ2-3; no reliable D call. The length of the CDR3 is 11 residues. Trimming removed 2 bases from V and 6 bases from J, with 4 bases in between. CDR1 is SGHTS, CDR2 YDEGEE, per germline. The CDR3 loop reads CASSFPDTQYF. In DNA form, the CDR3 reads TGTGCCAGCAGCTTCCCTGATACGCAGTATTTT.

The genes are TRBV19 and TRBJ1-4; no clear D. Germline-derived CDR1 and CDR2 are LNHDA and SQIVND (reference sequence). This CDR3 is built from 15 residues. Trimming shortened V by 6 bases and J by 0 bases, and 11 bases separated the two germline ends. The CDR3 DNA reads TGTGCCAGTAGCTTCGGAGGGTCAACTAATGAAAAACTGTTTTTT. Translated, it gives CASSFGGSTNEKLFF.

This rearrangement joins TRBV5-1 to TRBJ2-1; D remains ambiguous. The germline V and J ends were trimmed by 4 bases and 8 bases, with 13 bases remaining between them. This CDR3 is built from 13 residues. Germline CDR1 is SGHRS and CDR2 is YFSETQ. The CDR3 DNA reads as TGCGCCAGCAGCGTCTCTTCAGTCGATGAGCAGTTCTTC. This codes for CASSVSSVDEQFF.

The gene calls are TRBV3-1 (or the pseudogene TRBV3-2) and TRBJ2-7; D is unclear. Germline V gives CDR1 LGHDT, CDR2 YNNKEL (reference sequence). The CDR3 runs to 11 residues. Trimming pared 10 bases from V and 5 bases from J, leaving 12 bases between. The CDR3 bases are TGTGCCACCCAACAGTCTGACGAGCAGTACTTC. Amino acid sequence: CATQQSDEQYF.

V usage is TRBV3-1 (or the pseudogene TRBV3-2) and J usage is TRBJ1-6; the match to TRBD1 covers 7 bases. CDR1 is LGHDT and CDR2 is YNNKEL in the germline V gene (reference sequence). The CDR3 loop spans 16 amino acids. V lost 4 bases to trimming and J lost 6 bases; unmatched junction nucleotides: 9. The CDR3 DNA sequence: TGTGCCAGCAGCCCGCGGATGACAGGGAGTAATTCACCCCTCCACTTT. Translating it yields CASSPRMTGSNSPLHF.

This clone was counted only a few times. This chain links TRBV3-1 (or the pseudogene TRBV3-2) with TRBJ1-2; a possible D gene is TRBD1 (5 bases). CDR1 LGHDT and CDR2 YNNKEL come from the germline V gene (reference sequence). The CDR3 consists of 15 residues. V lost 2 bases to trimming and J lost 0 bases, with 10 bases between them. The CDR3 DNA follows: TGTGCCAGCAGCCAAACCAGGACATCTAACTATGGCTACACCTTC. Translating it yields CASSQTRTSNYGYTF.

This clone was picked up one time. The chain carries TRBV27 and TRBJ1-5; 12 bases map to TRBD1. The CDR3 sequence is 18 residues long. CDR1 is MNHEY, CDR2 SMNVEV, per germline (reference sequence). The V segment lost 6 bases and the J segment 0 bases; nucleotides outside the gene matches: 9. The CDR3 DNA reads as TGTGCCAGCAGCCCAGGGACAGGGGGCCGGAATAGCAATCAGCCCCAGCATTTT. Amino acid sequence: CASSPGTGGRNSNQPQHF.